Detailed here is one TCR beta chain. Its antigen is not known. One junction end disagrees with the germline gene, perhaps due to a read error. Only Caucasian adults living in Nashville, Tennessee served as donors. The CDR3 extends over 11 amino acids. The V gene's germline CDR1 is GTSNPN and CDR2 SVGIG (reference sequence). This specimen belongs to a study of shared clonotypes between healthy human individuals. Study at large: The donor pool was made up of a couple of women and three men aged 18 to 49. Whole-study results and caveats: The sole specimen, blood, was sampled, and tissue repertoires likely differ.

Assay: immunoSEQ multiplex PCR; the TCRdb copy retains only in-frame clones and omits some. The repertoire holds more than 2,000,000 clones, with approximately 94% as singletons. The TCR originated in a man between 18 and 29 years old in good health. The genes are TRBV30 and TRBJ2-1, with D possibly matching TRBD2 (7 bases). The specimen sequenced was naive CD4+ T cells sorted from blood. Regarding subset: CD45RA+ positively selected. The CDR3 reads CAWSQGGALVF. CDR3 nucleotides: TGTGCCTGGAGTCAAGGGGGGGCCTTGGTCTTC. Drawing the rest from reference TRBV30 and TRBJ2-1, the complete variable domain is SQTIHQWPATLVQPVGSPLSLECTVEGTSNPNLYWYRQAAGRGLQLLFYSVGIGQISSEVPQNLSASRPQDRQFILSSKKLLLSDSGFYLCAWSQGGALVFGPGTRLTVL.